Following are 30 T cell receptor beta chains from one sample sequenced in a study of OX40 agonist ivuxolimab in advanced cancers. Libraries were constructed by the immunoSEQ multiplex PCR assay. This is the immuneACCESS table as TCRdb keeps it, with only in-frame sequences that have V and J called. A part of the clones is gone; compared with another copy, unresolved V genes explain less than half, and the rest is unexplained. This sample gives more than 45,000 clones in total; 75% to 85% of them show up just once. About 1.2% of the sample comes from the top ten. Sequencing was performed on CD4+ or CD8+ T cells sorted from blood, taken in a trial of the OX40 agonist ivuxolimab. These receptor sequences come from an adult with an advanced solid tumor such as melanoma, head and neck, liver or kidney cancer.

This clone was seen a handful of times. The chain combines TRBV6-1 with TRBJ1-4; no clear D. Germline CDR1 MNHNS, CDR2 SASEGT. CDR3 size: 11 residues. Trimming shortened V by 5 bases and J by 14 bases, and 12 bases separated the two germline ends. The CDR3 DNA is TGTGCCAGCAGTTCAGGCGTTTGGCTGTTTTTT. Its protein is CASSSGVWLFF.

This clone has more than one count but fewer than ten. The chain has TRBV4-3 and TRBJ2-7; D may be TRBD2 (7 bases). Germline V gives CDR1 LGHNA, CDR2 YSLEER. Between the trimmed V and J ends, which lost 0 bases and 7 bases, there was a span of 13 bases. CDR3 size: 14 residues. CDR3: CASSQDLGGLEQYF. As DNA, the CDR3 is TGCGCCAGCAGCCAAGATTTGGGGGGGCTTGAGCAGTACTTC.

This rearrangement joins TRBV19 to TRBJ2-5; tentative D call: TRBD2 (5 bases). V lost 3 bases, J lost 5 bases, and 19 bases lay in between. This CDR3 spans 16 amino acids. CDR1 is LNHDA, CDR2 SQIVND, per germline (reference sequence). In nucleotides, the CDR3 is TGTGCCAGTAGTATCGAACGAACGGGCAGAGGGGAGACCCAGTACTTC. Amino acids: CASSIERTGRGETQYF. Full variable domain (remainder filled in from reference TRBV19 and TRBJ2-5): DGGITQSPKYLFRKEGQNVTLSCEQNLNHDAMYWYRQDPGQGLRLIYYSQIVNDFQKGDIAEGYSVSREKKESFPLTVTSAQKNPTAFYLCASSIERTGRGETQYFGPGTRLLVL.

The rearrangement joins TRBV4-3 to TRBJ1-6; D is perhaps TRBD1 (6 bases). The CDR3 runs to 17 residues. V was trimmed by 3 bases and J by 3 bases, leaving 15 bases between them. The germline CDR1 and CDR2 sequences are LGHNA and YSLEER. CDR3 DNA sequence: TGCGCCAGCAGCCACATACCGCGGACAGACTATAATTCACCCCTCCACTTT. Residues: CASSHIPRTDYNSPLHF.

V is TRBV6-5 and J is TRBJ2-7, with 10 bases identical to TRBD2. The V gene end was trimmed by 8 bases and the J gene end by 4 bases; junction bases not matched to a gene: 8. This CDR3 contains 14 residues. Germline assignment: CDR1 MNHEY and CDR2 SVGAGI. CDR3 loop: CASGKRGGTYEQYF. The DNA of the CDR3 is TGTGCCAGCGGAAAGCGGGGGGGTACTTACGAGCAGTACTTC.

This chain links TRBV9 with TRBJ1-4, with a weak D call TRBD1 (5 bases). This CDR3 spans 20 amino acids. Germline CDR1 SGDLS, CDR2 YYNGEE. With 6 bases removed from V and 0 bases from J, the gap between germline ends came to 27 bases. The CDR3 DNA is TGTGCCAGCAACCGTATAGACCCACTTGGGACTCCAGCAACTAATGAAAAACTGTTTTTT. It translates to CASNRIDPLGTPATNEKLFF. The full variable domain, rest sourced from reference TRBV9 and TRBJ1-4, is DSGVTQTPKHLITATGQRVTLRCSPRSGDLSVYWYQQSLDQGLQFLIQYYNGEERAKGNILERFSAQQFPDLHSELNLSSLELGDSALYFCASNRIDPLGTPATNEKLFFGSGTQLSVL.

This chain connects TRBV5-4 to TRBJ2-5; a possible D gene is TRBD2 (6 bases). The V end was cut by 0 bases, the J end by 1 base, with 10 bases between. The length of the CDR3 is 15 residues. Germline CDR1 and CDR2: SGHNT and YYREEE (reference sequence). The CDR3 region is CASSLGGVLQETQYF. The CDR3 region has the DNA TGTGCCAGCAGCTTGGGGGGGGTCCTCCAAGAGACCCAGTACTTC.

The CDR3 DNA sequence: TGTGCCAGCAGCTCAGGGGTGCCCTTGAACACTGAAGCTTTCTTT. Translation: CASSSGVPLNTEAFF. The chain couples TRBV9 to TRBJ1-1; D perhaps matches TRBD1 (6 bases). V was trimmed by 4 bases and J by 0 bases, leaving 13 bases between them. The V gene's germline CDR1 is SGDLS and CDR2 YYNGEE. There are 15 residues in the CDR3.

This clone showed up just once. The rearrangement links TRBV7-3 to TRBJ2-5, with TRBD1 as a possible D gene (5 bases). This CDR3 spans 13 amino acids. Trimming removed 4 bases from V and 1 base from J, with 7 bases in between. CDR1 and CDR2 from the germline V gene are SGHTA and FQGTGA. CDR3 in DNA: TGTGCCAGCAGCTCCAGGGTCCAAGAGACCCAGTACTTC. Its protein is CASSSRVQETQYF.

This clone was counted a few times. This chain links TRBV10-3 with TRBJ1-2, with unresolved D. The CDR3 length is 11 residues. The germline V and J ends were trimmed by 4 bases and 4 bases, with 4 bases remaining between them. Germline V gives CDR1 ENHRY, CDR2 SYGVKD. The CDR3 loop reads CAISGGYGYTF. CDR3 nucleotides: TGTGCCATCAGTGGCGGCTATGGCTACACCTTC.

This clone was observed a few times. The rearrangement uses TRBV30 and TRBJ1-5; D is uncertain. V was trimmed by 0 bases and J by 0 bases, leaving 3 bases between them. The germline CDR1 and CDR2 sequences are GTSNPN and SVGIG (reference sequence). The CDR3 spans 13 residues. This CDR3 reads CAWSVHSNQPQHF. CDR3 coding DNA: TGTGCCTGGAGTGTCCATAGCAATCAGCCCCAGCATTTT.

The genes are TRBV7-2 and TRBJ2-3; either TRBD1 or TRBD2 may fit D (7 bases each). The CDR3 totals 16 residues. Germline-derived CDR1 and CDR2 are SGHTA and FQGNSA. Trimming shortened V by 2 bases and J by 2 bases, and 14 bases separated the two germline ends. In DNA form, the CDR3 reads TGTGCCAGCAGCTTACAGGGGGGGGCCACCACAGATACGCAGTATTTT. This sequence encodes CASSLQGGATTDTQYF.

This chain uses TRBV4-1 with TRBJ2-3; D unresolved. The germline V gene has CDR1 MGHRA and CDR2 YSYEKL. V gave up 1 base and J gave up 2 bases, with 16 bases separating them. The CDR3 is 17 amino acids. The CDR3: CASSQARRAWDTDTQYF. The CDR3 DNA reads TGCGCCAGCAGCCAAGCCCGACGGGCCTGGGACACAGATACGCAGTATTTT.

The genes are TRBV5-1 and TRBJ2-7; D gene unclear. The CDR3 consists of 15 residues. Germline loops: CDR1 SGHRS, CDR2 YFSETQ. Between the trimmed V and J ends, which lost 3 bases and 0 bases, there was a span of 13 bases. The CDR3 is CASSSRPGSSYEQYF. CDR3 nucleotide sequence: TGCGCCAGCAGCTCCCGCCCAGGTAGCTCCTACGAGCAGTACTTC.

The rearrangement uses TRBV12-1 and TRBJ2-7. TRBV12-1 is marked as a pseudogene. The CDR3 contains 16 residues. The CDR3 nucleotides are TGTGCCAGCAGCTGCCCCGGGGCTTTGAGCTCCTACGAGCAGTACTTC. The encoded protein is CASSCPGALSSYEQYF.

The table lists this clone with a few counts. Here the CDR3 reads CASSPPSSGGASNTQYF. CDR3 coding DNA: TGTGCCAGCAGCCCTCCATCTAGCGGGGGGGCCTCGAATACGCAGTATTTT. V and J are TRBV7-2 and TRBJ2-3; 12 positions match TRBD2. Germline CDR1 SGHTA, CDR2 FQGNSA. The V gene end was trimmed by 5 bases and the J gene end by 7 bases; junction bases not matched to a gene: 13. The CDR3 loop spans 17 amino acids.

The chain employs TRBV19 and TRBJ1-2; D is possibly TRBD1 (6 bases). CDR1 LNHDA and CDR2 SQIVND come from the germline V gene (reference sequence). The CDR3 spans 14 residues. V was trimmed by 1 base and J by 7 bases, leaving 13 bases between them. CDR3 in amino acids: CASSIGHRATGYTF. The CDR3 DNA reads TGTGCCAGTAGTATAGGACACAGGGCTACTGGCTACACCTTC.

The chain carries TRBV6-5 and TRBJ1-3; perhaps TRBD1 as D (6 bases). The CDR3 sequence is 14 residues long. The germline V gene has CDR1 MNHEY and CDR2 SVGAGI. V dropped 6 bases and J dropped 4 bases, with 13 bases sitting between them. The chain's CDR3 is CASRSTGYGNTIYF. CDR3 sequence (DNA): TGTGCCAGCAGGAGCACAGGGTACGGAAACACCATATATTTT.

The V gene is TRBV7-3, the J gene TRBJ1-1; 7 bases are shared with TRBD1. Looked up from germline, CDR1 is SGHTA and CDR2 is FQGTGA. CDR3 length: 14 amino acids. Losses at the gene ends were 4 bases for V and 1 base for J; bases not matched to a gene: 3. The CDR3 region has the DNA TGTGCCAGCAGCTCGGGACAGTCGAACACTGAAGCTTTCTTT. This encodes CASSSGQSNTEAFF.

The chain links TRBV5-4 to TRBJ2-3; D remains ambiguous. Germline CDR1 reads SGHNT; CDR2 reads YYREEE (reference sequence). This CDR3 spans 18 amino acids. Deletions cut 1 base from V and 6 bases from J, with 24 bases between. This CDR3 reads CASSLSIRTLRIPDTQYF. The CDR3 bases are TGTGCCAGCAGCTTGTCTATCCGGACCCTCCGGATTCCGGATACGCAGTATTTT.

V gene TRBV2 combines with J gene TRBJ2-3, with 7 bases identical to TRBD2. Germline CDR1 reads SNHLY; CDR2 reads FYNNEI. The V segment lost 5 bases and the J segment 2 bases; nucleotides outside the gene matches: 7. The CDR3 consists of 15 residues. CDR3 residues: CASSPTGGPTDTQYF. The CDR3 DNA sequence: TGTGCCAGCAGTCCAACGGGGGGTCCCACAGATACGCAGTATTTT.

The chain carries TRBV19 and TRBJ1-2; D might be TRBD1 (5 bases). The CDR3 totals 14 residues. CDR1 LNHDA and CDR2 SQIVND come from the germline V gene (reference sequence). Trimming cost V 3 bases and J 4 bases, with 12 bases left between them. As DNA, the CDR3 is TGTGCCAGTAGTATGATGGCAGGGACCTATGGCTACACCTTC. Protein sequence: CASSMMAGTYGYTF.

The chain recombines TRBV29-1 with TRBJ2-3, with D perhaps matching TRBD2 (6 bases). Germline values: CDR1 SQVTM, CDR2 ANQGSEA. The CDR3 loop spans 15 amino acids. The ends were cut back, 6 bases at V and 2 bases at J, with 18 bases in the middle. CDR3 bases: TGCAGCGTGCGGGGCTCCAACTCAAACACAGATACGCAGTATTTT. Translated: CSVRGSNSNTDTQYF.

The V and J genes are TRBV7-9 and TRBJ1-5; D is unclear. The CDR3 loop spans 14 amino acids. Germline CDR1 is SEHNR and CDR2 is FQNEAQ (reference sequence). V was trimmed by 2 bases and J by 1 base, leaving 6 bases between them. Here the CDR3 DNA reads TGTGCCAGCAGCTTAAGTCAGAGCAATCAGCCCCAGCATTTT. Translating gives CASSLSQSNQPQHF.

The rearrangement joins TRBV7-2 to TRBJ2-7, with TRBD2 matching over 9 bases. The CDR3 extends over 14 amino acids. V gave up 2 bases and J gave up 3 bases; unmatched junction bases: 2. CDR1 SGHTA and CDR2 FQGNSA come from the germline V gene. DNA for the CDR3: TGTGCCAGCAGCTTATCTAGCGGGGACTACGAGCAGTACTTC. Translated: CASSLSSGDYEQYF.

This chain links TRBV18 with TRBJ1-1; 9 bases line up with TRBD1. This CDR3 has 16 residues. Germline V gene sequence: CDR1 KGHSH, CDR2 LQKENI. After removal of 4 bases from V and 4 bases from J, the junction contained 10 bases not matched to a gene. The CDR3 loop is CASSLEPQGAGTEAFF. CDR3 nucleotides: TGTGCCAGCTCACTAGAGCCACAGGGGGCTGGCACTGAAGCTTTCTTT.

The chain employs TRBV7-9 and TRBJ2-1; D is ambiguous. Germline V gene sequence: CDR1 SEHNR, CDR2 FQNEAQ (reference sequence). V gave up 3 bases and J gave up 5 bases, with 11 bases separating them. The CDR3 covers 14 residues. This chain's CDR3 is CASSFGRRDNEQFF. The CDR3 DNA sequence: TGTGCCAGCAGCTTTGGAAGGCGCGACAATGAGCAGTTCTTC.

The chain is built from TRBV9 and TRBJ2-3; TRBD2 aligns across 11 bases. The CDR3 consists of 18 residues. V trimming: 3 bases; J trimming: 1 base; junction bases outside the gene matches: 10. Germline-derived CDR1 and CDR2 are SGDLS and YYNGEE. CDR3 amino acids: CASSARLAGLRGTDTQYF. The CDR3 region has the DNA TGTGCCAGCAGCGCCCGACTAGCGGGGCTGAGGGGCACAGATACGCAGTATTTT.

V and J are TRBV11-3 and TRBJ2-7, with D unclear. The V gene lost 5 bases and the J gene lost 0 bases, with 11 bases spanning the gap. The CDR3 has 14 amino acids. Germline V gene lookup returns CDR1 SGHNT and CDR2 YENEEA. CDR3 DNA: TGTGCCAGCAGCCCGAAGAAGAGCTCCTACGAGCAGTACTTC. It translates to CASSPKKSSYEQYF.

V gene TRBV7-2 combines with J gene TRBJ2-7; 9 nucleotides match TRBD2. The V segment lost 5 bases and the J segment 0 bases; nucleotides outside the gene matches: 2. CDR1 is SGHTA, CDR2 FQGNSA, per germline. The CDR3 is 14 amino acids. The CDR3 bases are TGTGCCAGCAGCCAGACTAGCGGCTCCTACGAGCAGTACTTC. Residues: CASSQTSGSYEQYF.